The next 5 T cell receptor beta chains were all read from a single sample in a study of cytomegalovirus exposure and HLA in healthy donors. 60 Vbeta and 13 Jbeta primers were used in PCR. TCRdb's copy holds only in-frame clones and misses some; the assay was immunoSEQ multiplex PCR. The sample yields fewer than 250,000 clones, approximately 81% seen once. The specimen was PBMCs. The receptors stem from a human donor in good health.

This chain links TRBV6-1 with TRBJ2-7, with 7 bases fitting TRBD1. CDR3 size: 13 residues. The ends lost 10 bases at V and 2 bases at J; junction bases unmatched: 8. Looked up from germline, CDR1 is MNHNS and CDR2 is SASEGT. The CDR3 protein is CAIHRDSTYEQYF. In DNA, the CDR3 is TGTGCCATACACCGGGACAGCACCTACGAGCAGTACTTC.

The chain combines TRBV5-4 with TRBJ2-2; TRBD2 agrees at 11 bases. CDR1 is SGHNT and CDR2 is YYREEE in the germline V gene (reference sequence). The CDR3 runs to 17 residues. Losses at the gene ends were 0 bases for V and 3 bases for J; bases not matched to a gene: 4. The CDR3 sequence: CASSLELAGEYTGELFF. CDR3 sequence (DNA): TGTGCCAGCAGCTTGGAACTAGCGGGAGAATACACCGGGGAGCTGTTTTTT.

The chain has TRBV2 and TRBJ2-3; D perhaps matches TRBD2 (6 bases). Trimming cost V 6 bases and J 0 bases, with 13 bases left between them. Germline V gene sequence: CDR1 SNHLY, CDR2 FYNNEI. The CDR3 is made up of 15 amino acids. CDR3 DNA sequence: TGTGCCAGCAGAACAGCGGGTACTAGCACAGATACGCAGTATTTT. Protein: CASRTAGTSTDTQYF.

Here the CDR3 DNA reads TGTGCCAGCAGTGTGTCGGGCTACGAGCAGTACTTC. Translation gives CASSVSGYEQYF. The chain links TRBV2 to TRBJ2-7; no firm D call. Per the germline V gene, CDR1 is SNHLY and CDR2 is FYNNEI. The CDR3 is made up of 12 amino acids. The germline V and J ends were trimmed by 4 bases and 3 bases, with 7 bases remaining between them.

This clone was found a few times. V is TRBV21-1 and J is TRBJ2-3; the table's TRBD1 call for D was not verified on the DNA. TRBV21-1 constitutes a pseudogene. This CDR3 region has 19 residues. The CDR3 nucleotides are TGTGCCGCAACTCAACAGGGGGCGGGTCCCCGCCCGTGCACAGATACGCAGTATTTT. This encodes CAATQQGAGPRPCTDTQYF.